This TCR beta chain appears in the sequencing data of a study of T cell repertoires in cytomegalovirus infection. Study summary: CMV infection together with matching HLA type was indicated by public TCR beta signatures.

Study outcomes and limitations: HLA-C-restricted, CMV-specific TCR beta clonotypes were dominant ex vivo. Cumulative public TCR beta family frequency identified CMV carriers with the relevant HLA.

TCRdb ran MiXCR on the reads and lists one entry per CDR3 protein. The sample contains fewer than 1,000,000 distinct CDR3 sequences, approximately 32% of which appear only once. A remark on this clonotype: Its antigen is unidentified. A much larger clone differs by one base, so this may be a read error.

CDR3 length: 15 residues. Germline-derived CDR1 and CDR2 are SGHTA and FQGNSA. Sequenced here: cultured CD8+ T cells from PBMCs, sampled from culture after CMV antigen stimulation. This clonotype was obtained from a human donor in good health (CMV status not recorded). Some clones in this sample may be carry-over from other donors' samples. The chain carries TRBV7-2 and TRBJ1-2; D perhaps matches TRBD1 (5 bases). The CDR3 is CASSPWGTENYSYTF. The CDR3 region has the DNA TGTGCCAGCAGCCCATGGGGGACGGAGAACTATAGCTACACCTTC.